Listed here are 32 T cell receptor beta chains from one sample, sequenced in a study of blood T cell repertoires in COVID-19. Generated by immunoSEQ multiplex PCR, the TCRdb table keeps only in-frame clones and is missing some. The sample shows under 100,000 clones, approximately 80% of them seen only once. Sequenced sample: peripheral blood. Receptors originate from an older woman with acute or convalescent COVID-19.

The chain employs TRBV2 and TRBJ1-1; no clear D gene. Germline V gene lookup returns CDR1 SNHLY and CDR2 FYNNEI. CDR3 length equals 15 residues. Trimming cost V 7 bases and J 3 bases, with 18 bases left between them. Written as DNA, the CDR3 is TGTGCCAGCATGTCTTTACAGTCTTCGCACACTGAAGCTTTCTTT. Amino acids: CASMSLQSSHTEAFF.

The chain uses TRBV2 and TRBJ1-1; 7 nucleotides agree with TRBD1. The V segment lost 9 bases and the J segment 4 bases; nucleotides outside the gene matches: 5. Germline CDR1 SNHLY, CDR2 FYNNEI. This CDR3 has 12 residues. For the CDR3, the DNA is TGTGCCAGAGCGAAGGGGGCCACTGAAGCTTTCTTT. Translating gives CARAKGATEAFF. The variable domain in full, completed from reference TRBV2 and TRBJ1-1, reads EPEVTQTPSHQVTQMGQEVILRCVPISNHLYFYWYRQILGQKVEFLVSFYNNEISEKSEIFDDQFSVERPDGSNFTLKIRSTKLEDSAMYFCARAKGATEAFFGQGTRLTVV.

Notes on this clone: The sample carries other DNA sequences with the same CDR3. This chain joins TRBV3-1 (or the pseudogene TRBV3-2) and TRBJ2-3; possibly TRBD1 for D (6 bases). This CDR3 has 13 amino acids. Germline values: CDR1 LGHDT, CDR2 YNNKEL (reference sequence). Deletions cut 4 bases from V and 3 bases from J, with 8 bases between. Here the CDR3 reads CASSPRGTDTQYF. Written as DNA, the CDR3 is TGTGCCAGCAGCCCCAGGGGAACAGATACGCAGTATTTT.

The CDR3 reads CARSRDNCEQYF. In DNA, the CDR3 is TGTGCCAGATCACGGGACAACTGCGAGCAGTACTTC. V is TRBV5-6 and J is TRBJ2-7; D may be TRBD1 (6 bases). Germline V lookup: CDR1 SGHDT, CDR2 YYEEEE. Trimming left V 8 bases short and J 6 bases short, with 15 bases between. The CDR3 loop spans 12 amino acids.

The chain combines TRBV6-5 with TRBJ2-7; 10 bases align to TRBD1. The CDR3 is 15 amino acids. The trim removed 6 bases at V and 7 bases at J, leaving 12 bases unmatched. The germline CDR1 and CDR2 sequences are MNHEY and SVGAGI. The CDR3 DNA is TGTGCCAGCAGATTAACGGGGGACAGGGGTTTGGAGCAGTACTTC. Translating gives CASRLTGDRGLEQYF.

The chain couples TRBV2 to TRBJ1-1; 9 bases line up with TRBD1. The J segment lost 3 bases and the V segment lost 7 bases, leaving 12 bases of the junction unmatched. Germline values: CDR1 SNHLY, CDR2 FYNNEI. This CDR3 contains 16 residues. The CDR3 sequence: CASTPGTGTLDTEAFF. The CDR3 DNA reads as TGTGCCAGCACCCCTGGGACAGGGACTTTGGACACTGAAGCTTTCTTT. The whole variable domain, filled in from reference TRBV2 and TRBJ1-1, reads EPEVTQTPSHQVTQMGQEVILRCVPISNHLYFYWYRQILGQKVEFLVSFYNNEISEKSEIFDDQFSVERPDGSNFTLKIRSTKLEDSAMYFCASTPGTGTLDTEAFFGQGTRLTVV.

CDR3 in amino acids: CASSSGQGTGGYTF. The CDR3, as DNA: TGTGCCAGCAGCTCGGGACAGGGCACCGGTGGCTACACCTTC. This chain links TRBV5-8 with TRBJ1-2; TRBD1 agrees at 9 bases. The CDR3 extends over 14 amino acids. With 3 bases clipped from V and 7 bases from J, the junction kept 7 bases outside the gene matches. Germline V lookup: CDR1 SGHTS, CDR2 YDEGEE. The entire variable domain, with the rest obtained from reference TRBV5-8 and TRBJ1-2, is as follows: EAGVTQSPTHLIKTRGQQATLRCSPISGHTSVYWYQQALGLGLQFLLWYDEGEERNRGNFPPRFSGRQFPNYSSELNVNALELEDSALYLCASSSGQGTGGYTFGSGTRLTVV.

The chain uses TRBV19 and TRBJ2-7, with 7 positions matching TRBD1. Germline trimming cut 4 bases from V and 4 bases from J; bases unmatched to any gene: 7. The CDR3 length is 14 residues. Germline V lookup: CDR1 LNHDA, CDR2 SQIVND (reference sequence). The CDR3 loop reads CASSNDRVSYEQYF. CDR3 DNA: TGTGCCAGTAGTAACGACAGGGTTTCGTACGAGCAGTACTTC.

This chain's CDR3 is CASSLGQGALTFF. The CDR3 DNA reads TGTGCCAGCAGCCTAGGACAGGGGGCTTTGACTTTCTTT. This chain links TRBV7-2 with TRBJ1-1; 11 bases fit TRBD1. This CDR3 has 13 residues. V shed 5 bases, J shed 12 bases, and the junction held 8 bases outside the gene matches. Germline lookup yields CDR1 SGHTA and CDR2 FQGNSA.

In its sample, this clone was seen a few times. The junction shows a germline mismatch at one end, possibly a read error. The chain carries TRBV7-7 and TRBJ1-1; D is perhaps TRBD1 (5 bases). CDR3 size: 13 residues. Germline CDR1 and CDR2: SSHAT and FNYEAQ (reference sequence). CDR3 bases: TGTGCTAGCAGCCAAGACAGGAACACTGAAGCTTTCTTT. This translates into CASSQDRNTEAFF.

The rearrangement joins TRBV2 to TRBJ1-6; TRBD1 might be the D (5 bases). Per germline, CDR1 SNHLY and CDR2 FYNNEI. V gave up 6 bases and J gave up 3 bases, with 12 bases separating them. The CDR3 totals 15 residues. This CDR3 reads CASSADINYNSPLHF. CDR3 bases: TGTGCCAGCAGCGCGGACATCAACTATAATTCACCCCTCCACTTT.

The CDR3 loop is CASSSDRPNSPLHF. As DNA, the CDR3 is TGCGCCAGCAGCTCTGACAGACCAAATTCACCCCTCCACTTT. The V call is TRBV5-1, the J call TRBJ1-6, with D perhaps matching TRBD1 (5 bases). Trimming took off 3 bases at V and 7 bases at J, with 11 bases between the two ends. This CDR3 is 14 amino acids long. Germline V gene sequence: CDR1 SGHRS, CDR2 YFSETQ.

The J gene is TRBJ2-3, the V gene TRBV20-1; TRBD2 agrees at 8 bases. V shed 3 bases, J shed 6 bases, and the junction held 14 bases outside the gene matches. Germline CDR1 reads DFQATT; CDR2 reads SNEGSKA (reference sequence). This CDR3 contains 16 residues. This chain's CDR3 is CSASFSSGRRGDTQYF. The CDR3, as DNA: TGCAGTGCTAGTTTCTCTAGCGGGCGAAGAGGGGATACGCAGTATTTT.

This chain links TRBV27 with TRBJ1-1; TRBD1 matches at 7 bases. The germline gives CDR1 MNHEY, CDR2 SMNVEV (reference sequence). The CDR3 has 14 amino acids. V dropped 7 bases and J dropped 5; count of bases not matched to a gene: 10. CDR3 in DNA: TGTGCCAGCACCCCTCGACAGGGTGGGACTGAAGCTTTCTTT. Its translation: CASTPRQGGTEAFF.

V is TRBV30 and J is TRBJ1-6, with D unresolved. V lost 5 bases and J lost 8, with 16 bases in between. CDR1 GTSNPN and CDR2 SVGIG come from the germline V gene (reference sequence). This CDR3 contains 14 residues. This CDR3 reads CAWDSGYKDSPLHF. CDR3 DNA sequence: TGTGCCTGGGACTCCGGGTATAAGGATTCACCCCTCCACTTT. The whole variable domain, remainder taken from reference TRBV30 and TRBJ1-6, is SQTIHQWPATLVQPVGSPLSLECTVEGTSNPNLYWYRQAAGRGLQLLFYSVGIGQISSEVPQNLSASRPQDRQFILSSKKLLLSDSGFYLCAWDSGYKDSPLHFGNGTRLTVT.

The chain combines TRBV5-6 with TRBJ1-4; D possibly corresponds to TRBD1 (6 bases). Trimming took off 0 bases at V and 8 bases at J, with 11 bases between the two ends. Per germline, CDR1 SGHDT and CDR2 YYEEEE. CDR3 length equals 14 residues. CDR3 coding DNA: TGTGCCAGCAGCTTGGACAGGGCTTCGGAAAAACTGTTTTTT. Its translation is CASSLDRASEKLFF.

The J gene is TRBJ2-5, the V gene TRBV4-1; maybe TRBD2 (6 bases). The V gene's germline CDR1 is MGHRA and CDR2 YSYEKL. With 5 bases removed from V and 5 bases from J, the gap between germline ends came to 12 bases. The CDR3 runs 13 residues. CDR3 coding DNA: TGCGCCAGCAGCTCCGGGGGAACGGAGACCCAGTACTTC. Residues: CASSSGGTETQYF.

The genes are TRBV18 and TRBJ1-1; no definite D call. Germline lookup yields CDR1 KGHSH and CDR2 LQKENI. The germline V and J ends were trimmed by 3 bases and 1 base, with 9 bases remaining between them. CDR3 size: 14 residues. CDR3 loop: CASSPDLGNTEAFF. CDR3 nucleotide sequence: TGTGCCAGCTCACCTGATCTAGGGAACACTGAAGCTTTCTTT.

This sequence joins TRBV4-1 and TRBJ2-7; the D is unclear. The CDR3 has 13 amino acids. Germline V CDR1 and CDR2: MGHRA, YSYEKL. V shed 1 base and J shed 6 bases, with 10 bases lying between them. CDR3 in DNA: TGCGCCAGCAGCCAAGGCGGCGCATTCGAGCAGTACTTC. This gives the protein CASSQGGAFEQYF.

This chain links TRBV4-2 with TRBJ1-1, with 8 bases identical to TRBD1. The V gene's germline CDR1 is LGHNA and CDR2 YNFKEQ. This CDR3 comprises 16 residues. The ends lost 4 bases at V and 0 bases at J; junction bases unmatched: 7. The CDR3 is CASSRTGTGMNTEAFF. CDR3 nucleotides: TGTGCCAGCAGCCGAACCGGGACAGGCATGAACACTGAAGCTTTCTTT.

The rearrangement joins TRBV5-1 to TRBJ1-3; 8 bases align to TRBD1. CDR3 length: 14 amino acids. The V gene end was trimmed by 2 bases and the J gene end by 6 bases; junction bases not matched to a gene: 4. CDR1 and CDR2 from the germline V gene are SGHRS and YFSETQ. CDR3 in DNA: TGCGCCAGCAGCTTCGACAGGGGTCCAAACACCATATATTTT. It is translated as CASSFDRGPNTIYF.

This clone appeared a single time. The CDR3 coding sequence is TGTGCCAGCTCACCACCGGCTAGCGGGGGGGCGTTCGGCACAGATACGCAGTATTTT. It codes for CASSPPASGGAFGTDTQYF. The V and J genes are TRBV18 and TRBJ2-3; 12 positions match TRBD2. Trimming took 0 bases from V and 1 from J; bases not matched to a gene: 8. From germline, CDR1 is KGHSH and CDR2 LQKENI. CDR3 length equals 19 residues.

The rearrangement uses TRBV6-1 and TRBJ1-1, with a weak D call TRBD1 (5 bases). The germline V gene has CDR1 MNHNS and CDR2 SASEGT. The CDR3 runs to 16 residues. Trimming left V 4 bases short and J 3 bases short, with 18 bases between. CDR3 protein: CASSGFWLRGDTEAFF. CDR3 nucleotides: TGTGCCAGCAGTGGTTTTTGGCTAAGGGGTGACACTGAAGCTTTCTTT.

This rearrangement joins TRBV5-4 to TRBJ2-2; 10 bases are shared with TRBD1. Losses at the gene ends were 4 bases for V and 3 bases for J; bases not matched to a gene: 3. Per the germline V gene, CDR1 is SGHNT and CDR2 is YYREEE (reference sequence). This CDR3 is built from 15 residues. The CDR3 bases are TGTGCCAGCAGCCTAGGACAGGGGGACACCGGGGAGCTGTTTTTT. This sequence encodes CASSLGQGDTGELFF.

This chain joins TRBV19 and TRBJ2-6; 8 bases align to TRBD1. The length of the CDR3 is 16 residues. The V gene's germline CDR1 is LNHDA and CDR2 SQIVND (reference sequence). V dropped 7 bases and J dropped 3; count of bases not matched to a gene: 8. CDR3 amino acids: CASKSTGAGGANVLTF. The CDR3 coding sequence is TGTGCCAGTAAATCGACAGGGGCTGGTGGGGCCAACGTCCTGACTTTC.

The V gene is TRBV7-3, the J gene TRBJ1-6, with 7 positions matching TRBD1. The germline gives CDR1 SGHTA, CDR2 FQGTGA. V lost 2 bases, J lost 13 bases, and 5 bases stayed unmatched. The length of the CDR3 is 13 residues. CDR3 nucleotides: TGTGCCAGCAGCTTAGGCCTGGACAGGCCCCTCCACTTT. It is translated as CASSLGLDRPLHF.

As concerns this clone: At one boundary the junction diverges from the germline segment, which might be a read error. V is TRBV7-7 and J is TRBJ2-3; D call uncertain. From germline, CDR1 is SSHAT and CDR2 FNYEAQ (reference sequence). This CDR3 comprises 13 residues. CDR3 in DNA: TGTGCTAGCAGCTTAGAGCTGGTCGATACGCAGTATTTT. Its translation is CASSLELVDTQYF. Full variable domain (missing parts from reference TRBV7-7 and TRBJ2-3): GAGVSQSPRYKVTKRGQDVTLRCDPISSHATLYWYQQALGQGPEFLTYFNYEAQPDKSGLPSDRFSAERPEGSISTLTIQRTEQRDSAMYRCASSLELVDTQYFGPGTRLTVL.

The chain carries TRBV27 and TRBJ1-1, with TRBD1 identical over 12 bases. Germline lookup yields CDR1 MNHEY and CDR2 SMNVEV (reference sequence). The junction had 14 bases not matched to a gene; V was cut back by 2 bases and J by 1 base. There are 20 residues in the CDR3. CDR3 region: CASSLTRGGTGGRRNTEAFF. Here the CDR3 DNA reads TGTGCCAGCAGTTTAACTCGCGGAGGGACAGGGGGCCGGAGGAACACTGAAGCTTTCTTT.

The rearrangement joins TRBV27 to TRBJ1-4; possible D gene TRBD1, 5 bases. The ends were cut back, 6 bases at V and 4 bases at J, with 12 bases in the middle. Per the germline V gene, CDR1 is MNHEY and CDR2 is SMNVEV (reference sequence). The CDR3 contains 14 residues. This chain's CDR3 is CASRKTAYNEKLFF. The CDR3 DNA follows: TGTGCCAGCAGGAAGACAGCTTATAATGAAAAACTGTTTTTT.

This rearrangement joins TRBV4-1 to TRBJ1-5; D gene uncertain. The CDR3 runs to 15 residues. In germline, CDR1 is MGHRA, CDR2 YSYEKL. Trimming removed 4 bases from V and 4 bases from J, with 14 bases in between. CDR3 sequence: CASSLAGPRNQPQHF. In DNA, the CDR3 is TGCGCCAGCAGCCTCGCCGGCCCTAGGAATCAGCCCCAGCATTTT.

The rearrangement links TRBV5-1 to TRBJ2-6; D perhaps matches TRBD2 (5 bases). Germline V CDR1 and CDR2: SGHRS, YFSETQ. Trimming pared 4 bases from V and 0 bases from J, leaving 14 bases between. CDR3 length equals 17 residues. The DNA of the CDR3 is TGCGCCAGCAGCGTCCATTGGGAGAGCTCTGGGGCCAACGTCCTGACTTTC. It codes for CASSVHWESSGANVLTF.

The CDR3 DNA reads as TGTGCCAGCAGCTTTACTAGCGGGGGGGTGAATGAGCAGTTCTTC. Protein sequence: CASSFTSGGVNEQFF. This chain joins TRBV7-2 and TRBJ2-1; TRBD2 matches 13 bases. Germline V gene lookup returns CDR1 SGHTA and CDR2 FQGNSA. The CDR3 covers 15 residues. Germline trimming cut 3 bases from V and 7 bases from J; bases unmatched to any gene: 3.